This T cell receptor beta chain was found in a study of beta chain features in type 1 diabetes. Expressed TCRB transcripts were sequenced, since all the RNA that had been isolated was reverse transcribed. TCRdb's table, derived via immunoSEQ multiplex PCR, lists solely in-frame clones and lacks some. Among about 320,000 clones listed, approximately 15% were seen once. CDR3 length: 15 residues. Germline V CDR1 and CDR2: SGHNT, YYREEE (reference sequence). Trimming at V came to 3 bases and at J to 0 bases, leaving 2 bases not matched to a gene. The sample holds a few counts of this clone. Sample: central memory CD4+ T cells from blood. The clonotype originates from a man aged 25-45 years in good health. The genes are TRBV5-4 and TRBJ2-3; 9 bases are shared with TRBD2. In DNA form, the CDR3 reads TGTGCCAGCAGCTCTAGCGGGACTAGCACAGATACGCAGTATTTT. This codes for CASSSSGTSTDTQYF.